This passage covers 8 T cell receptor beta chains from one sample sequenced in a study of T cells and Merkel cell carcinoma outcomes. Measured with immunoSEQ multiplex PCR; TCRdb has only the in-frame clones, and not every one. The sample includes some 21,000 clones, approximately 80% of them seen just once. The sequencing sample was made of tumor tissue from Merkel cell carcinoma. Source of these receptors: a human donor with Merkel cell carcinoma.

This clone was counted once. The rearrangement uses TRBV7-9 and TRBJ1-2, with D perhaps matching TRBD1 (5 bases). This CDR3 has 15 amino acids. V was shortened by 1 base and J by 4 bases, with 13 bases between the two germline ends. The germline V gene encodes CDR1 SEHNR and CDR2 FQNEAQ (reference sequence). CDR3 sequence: CASSLGSGRTYGYTF. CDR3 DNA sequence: TGTGCCAGCAGCTTAGGGTCAGGGCGTACCTATGGCTACACCTTC.

In nucleotides, the CDR3 is TGTGCCAGCAGGGAACGACGGCCCAATCAGCCCCAGCATTTT. Its translation is CASRERRPNQPQHF. The gene calls are TRBV28 and TRBJ1-5; D is unresolved. Per the germline V gene, CDR1 is MDHEN and CDR2 is SYDVKM. With 6 bases removed from V and 3 bases from J, the gap between germline ends came to 12 bases. The CDR3 covers 14 residues.

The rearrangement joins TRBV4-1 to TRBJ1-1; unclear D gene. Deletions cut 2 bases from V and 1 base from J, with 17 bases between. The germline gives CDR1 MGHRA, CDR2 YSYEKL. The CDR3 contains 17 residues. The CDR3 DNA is TGCGCCAGCAGCCAAATCATACCCCTACACGGGAACACTGAAGCTTTCTTT. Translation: CASSQIIPLHGNTEAFF.

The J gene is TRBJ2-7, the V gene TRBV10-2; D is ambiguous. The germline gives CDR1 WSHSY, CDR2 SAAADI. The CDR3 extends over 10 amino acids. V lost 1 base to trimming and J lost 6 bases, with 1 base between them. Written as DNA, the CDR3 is TGCGCCAGCAGTGAGTTCGAGCAGTACTTC. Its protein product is CASSEFEQYF.

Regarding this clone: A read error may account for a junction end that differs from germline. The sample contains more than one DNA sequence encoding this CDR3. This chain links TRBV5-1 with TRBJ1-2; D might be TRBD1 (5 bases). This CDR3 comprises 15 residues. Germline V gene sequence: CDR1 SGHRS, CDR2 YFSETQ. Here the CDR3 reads CASSPAGGENYGYTF. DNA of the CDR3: TGCGCCAGCAGCCCCGCCGGGGGGGAAAACTATGGCTATACCTTC. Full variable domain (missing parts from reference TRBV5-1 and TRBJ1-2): KAGVTQTPRYLIKTRGQQVTLSCSPISGHRSVSWYQQTPGQGLQFLFEYFSETQRNKGNFPGRFSGRQFSNSRSEMNVSTLELGDSALYLCASSPAGGENYGYTFGSGTRLTVV.

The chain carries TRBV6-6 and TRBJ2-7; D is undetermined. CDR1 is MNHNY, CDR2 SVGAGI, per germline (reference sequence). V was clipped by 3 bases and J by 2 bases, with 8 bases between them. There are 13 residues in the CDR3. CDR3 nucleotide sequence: TGTGCCAGCAGTTATGGTTTCCCCTACGAGCAGTACTTC. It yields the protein CASSYGFPYEQYF.

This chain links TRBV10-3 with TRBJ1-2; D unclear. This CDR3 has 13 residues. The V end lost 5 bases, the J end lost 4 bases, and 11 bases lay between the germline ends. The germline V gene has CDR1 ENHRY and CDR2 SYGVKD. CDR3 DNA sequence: TGTGCCATCAGTCCCCTGGGAATCTATGGCTACACCTTC. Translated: CAISPLGIYGYTF.

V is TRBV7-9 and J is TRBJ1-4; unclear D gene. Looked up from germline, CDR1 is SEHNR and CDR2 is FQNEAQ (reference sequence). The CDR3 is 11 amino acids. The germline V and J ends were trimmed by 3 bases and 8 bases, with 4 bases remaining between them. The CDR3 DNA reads TGTGCCAGCAGCTTCAACGAAAAACTGTTTTTT. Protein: CASSFNEKLFF.